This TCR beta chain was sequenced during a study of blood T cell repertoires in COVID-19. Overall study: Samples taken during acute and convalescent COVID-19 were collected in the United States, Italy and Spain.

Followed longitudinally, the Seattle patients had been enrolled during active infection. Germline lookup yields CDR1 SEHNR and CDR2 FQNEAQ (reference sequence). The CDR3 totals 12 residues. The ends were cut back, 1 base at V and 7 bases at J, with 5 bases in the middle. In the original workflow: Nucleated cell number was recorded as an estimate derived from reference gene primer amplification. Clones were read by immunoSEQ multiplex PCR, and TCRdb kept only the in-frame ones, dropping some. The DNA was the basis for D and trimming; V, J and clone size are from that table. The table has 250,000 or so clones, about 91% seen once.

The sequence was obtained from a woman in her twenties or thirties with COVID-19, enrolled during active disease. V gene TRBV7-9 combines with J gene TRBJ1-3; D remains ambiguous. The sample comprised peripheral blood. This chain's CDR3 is CASSLVGNTIYF. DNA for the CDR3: TGTGCCAGCAGCTTAGTGGGCAACACCATATATTTT.